This T cell receptor beta chain was sequenced for a study of blood T cell repertoires in COVID-19. Sequenced by immunoSEQ multiplex PCR; TCRdb stores in-frame clones only, minus some. The sample has hundreds of thousands of clones; about 83% are singletons. Looked up from germline, CDR1 is LGHDT and CDR2 is YNNKEL (reference sequence). This CDR3 has 18 amino acids. Between the trimmed V and J ends, which lost 1 base and 4 bases, there was a span of 22 bases. Grouping used clinical history reported by participants in a survey and questionnaire. Donors in Cohort 3 counted as recovered after two negative PCRs, clearance, or symptom resolution.

The gene calls are TRBV3-1 (or the pseudogene TRBV3-2) and TRBJ2-5; D possibly corresponds to TRBD2 (7 bases). This TCR was sampled from a woman aged 50 to 60 who had recovered from COVID-19. Sample: PBMCs or T cells enriched from blood (not recorded which). The DNA of the CDR3 is TGTGCCAGCAGCCAAGGATTAGGGGGAGGGGGGCTTTCAGAGACCCAGTACTTC. Amino acid sequence: CASSQGLGGGGLSETQYF.